These T cell receptor beta chains were read from a single sample in a study of T cells after yellow fever vaccination. TCRdb analysed the 5' RACE reads with MiXCR anew, one entry per CDR3 protein. Of a few hundred thousand distinct CDR3 sequences listed, approximately 4% were seen once; the top ten hold less than 20%. Specimen: PBMCs, collected 15 days after the yellow fever booster vaccination. The origin of the receptors is a man in his late teens or twenties who received the YFV17D yellow fever vaccine. The CDR3 runs from the conserved cysteine through the conserved F or W. The D gene is left open where the match is weak.

v_gene: TRBV6-9; d_gene: -; j_gene: TRBJ1-5; len: 17; CDR3aa: CASSYSVPGPYNQPQHF
v_gene: TRBV5-1; d_gene: TRBD1; j_gene: TRBJ2-7; len: 16; CDR3aa: CASSLAIGTGDYEQYF
v_gene: TRBV11-2; d_gene: -; j_gene: TRBJ2-1; len: 16; CDR3aa: CASSLVVGLTNNEQFF
v_gene: TRBV12-3/TRBV12-4; d_gene: -; j_gene: TRBJ1-1; len: 14; CDR3aa: CASRTWGSHTEAFF
v_gene: TRBV30; d_gene: -; j_gene: TRBJ2-5; len: 13; CDR3aa: CAWSVGTLETQYF
v_gene: TRBV29-1; d_gene: TRBD1; j_gene: TRBJ2-3; len: 18; CDR3aa: CSVEVNTGTETVADTQYF
v_gene: TRBV5-5; d_gene: -; j_gene: TRBJ2-1; len: 15; CDR3aa: CASSLLGTFTSEQFF
v_gene: TRBV7-2; d_gene: TRBD1; j_gene: TRBJ1-6; len: 13; CDR3aa: CASSMTGSSPLHF
v_gene: TRBV25-1; d_gene: -; j_gene: TRBJ2-7; len: 14; CDR3aa: CASSEPGVGYEQYF
v_gene: TRBV7-3; d_gene: -; j_gene: TRBJ1-1; len: 15; CDR3aa: CASSSGTGLNTEAFF
v_gene: TRBV4-1; d_gene: -; j_gene: TRBJ1-4; len: 15; CDR3aa: CASIGEGLNNEKLFF
v_gene: TRBV6-6; d_gene: -; j_gene: TRBJ2-2; len: 15; CDR3aa: CASSYRAANTGELFF
v_gene: TRBV12-3/TRBV12-4; d_gene: TRBD1; j_gene: TRBJ1-6; len: 16; CDR3aa: CASSAEQGTYNSPLHF
v_gene: TRBV6-6; d_gene: -; j_gene: TRBJ1-1; len: 13; CDR3aa: CASSYGGDTEAFF
v_gene: TRBV12-3/TRBV12-4; d_gene: -; j_gene: TRBJ2-5; len: 15; CDR3aa: CASSLLEVVQETQYF
v_gene: TRBV20-1; d_gene: -; j_gene: TRBJ2-4; len: 15; CDR3aa: CSADQGLGTKNIQYF
v_gene: TRBV6-2/TRBV6-3; d_gene: TRBD1; j_gene: TRBJ1-5; len: 14; CDR3aa: CASSYSGGNQPQHF
v_gene: TRBV20-1; d_gene: -; j_gene: TRBJ2-2; len: 15; CDR3aa: CSAVTDTGMAGELFF
v_gene: TRBV4-1; d_gene: -; j_gene: TRBJ1-4; len: 15; CDR3aa: CASSHLAATNEKLFF
v_gene: TRBV6-5; d_gene: TRBD1; j_gene: TRBJ2-1; len: 14; CDR3aa: CASRWGTALNEQFF
v_gene: TRBV7-2; d_gene: -; j_gene: TRBJ1-2; len: 14; CDR3aa: CASSILGQPYGYTF
v_gene: TRBV7-8; d_gene: -; j_gene: TRBJ1-1; len: 15; CDR3aa: CASSSPQVPYTEAFF
v_gene: TRBV27; d_gene: -; j_gene: TRBJ1-2; len: 15; CDR3aa: CASSLLSTLGQGYTF
v_gene: TRBV7-3; d_gene: -; j_gene: TRBJ2-5; len: 14; CDR3aa: CASSQGPAAETQYF
v_gene: TRBV29-1; d_gene: -; j_gene: TRBJ1-5; len: 12; CDR3aa: CSVVIGNQPQHF
v_gene: TRBV18; d_gene: TRBD1; j_gene: TRBJ2-7; len: 15; CDR3aa: CASSPETGGAYEQYF
v_gene: TRBV14; d_gene: TRBD1; j_gene: TRBJ2-5; len: 17; CDR3aa: CASSLGTGGLTMKTQYF
v_gene: TRBV28; d_gene: TRBD2; j_gene: TRBJ2-3; len: 14; CDR3aa: CASSFGTSADTQYF
v_gene: TRBV20-1; d_gene: -; j_gene: TRBJ2-7; len: 14; CDR3aa: CSARQADSLYEQYF